This T cell receptor beta chain was identified in a study of cytomegalovirus exposure and HLA in healthy donors. Study-level points and caveats: Overall, around 150 TCR beta chains were annotated as cytomegalovirus-associated. According to a later analysis, TCR clusters from the first cohort tended to co-occur in the 120 or so validation repertoires.

About this clone: What it recognizes is unknown.

TCRdb's copy holds only in-frame clones and misses some; the assay was immunoSEQ multiplex PCR. The profile shows about 180,000 clones, 85% of them singletons. The CDR3 sequence is 17 residues long. Trimming took 0 bases from V and 0 from J, leaving 14 bases between them. Germline CDR1 reads MGHDK; CDR2 reads SYGVNS. The donors were members of the validation cohort, which comprised about 130 subjects and was separate from the first cohort of about 700 subjects. This chain uses TRBV25-1 with TRBJ1-1, with D perhaps matching TRBD1 (5 bases). The source of this sequence is a man aged 18 to 35 in good health and CMV-seropositive. The sequencing sample was made of PBMCs. CDR3 in amino acids: CASSEYRKGDMNTEAFF. In DNA, the CDR3 is TGTGCCAGCAGTGAATATAGGAAAGGGGATATGAACACTGAAGCTTTCTTT.